This T cell receptor beta chain was identified during a study of response to subunit inactivated influenza vaccine. Study conclusions and caveats: The authors proposed limited new T cell recruitment per seasonal influenza vaccination.

Using its own MiXCR run on the RT-PCR reads, TCRdb lists one record per CDR3 protein. The data hold about 500,000 distinct CDR3 sequences, with 15% to 20% observed a single time. This clonotype appeared a few times. The target antigen is unknown. This TCR was recovered from a man aged 50 to 69 who received an inactivated influenza vaccine. This specimen consisted of CD4+ T cells sorted from PBMCs, obtained roughly 24 months after vaccination.

CDR3 loop: CASSYRAVGNQPQHF. DNA for the CDR3: TGTGCCAGCAGTTACCGGGCCGTGGGCAATCAGCCCCAGCATTTT. The chain has TRBV6-5 and TRBJ1-5; D uncertain. CDR3 size: 15 residues. Germline V gene sequence: CDR1 MNHEY, CDR2 SVGAGI. V shed 2 bases and J shed 2 bases, with 10 bases lying between them.